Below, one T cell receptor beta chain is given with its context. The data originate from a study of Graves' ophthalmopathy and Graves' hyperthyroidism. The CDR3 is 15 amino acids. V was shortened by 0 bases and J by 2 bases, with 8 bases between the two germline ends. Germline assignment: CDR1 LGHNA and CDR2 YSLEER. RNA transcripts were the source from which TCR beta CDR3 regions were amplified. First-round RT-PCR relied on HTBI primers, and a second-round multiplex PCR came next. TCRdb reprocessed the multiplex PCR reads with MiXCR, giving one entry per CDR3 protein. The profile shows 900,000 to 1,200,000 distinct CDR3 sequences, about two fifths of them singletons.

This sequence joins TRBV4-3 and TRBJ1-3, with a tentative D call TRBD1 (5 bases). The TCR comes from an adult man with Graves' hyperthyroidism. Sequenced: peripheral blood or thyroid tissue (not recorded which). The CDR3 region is CASSQETVPGNTIYF. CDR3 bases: TGCGCCAGCAGCCAAGAGACAGTACCTGGAAACACCATATATTTT.